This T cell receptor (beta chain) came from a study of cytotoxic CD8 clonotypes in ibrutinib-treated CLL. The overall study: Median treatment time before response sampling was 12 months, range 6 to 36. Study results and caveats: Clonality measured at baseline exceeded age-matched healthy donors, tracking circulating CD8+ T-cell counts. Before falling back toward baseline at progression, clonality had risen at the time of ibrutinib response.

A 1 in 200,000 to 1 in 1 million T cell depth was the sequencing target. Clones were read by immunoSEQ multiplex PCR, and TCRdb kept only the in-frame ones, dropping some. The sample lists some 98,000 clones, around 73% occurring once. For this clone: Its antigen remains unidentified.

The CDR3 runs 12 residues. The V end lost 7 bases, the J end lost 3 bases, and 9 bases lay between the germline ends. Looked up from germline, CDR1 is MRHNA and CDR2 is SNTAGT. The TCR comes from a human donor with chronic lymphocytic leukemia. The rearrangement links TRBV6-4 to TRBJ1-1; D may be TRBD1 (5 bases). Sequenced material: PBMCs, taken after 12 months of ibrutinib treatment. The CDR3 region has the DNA TGTGCCAGCATTACAGGTCACACTGAAGCTTTCTTT. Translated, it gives CASITGHTEAFF.